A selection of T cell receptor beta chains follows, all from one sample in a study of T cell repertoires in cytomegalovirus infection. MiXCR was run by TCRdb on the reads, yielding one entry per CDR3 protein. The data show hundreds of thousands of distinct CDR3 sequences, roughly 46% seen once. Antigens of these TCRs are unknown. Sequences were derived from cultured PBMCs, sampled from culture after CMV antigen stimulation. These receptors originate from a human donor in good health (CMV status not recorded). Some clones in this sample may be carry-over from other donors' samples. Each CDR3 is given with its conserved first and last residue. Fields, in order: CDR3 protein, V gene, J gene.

CDR3 protein: CASSYSYRSATNEKLFF; V gene: TRBV6-6; J gene: TRBJ1-4
CDR3 protein: CASRRGGENTEAFF; V gene: TRBV4-1; J gene: TRBJ1-1
CDR3 protein: CASSSLGPYTGELFF; V gene: TRBV6-2/TRBV6-3; J gene: TRBJ2-2
CDR3 protein: CASNTVQETQYF; V gene: TRBV6-2/TRBV6-3; J gene: TRBJ2-5
CDR3 protein: CASGFDTVPWGWGQYF; V gene: TRBV12-5; J gene: TRBJ2-7
CDR3 protein: CAINRTVQETQYF; V gene: TRBV10-1; J gene: TRBJ2-5
CDR3 protein: CASSHTGPHLRKSYYEQYF; V gene: TRBV7-8; J gene: TRBJ2-7
CDR3 protein: CASSPGRWVTEAFF; V gene: TRBV6-1; J gene: TRBJ1-1
CDR3 protein: CAISPGTSGRAWEDEQFF; V gene: TRBV10-3; J gene: TRBJ2-1
CDR3 protein: CASKRIENNSPLHF; V gene: TRBV19; J gene: TRBJ1-6
CDR3 protein: CSVGSHPYEQYF; V gene: TRBV29-1; J gene: TRBJ2-7
CDR3 protein: CASSFPGSPTIYF; V gene: TRBV28; J gene: TRBJ1-3
CDR3 protein: CASTSTGYSTDTQYF; V gene: TRBV7-9; J gene: TRBJ2-3
CDR3 protein: CASSSGLAGGPWSTDTQYF; V gene: TRBV7-2; J gene: TRBJ2-3
CDR3 protein: CASSRVPGVYEQYF; V gene: TRBV5-4; J gene: TRBJ2-7
CDR3 protein: CASSLRRGGYNEQFF; V gene: TRBV7-2; J gene: TRBJ2-1
CDR3 protein: CASKVKERSYNSPLHF; V gene: TRBV19; J gene: TRBJ1-6
CDR3 protein: CASSLVGSGRYNEQFF; V gene: TRBV7-8; J gene: TRBJ2-1
CDR3 protein: CASSKGLAGLSSYEQYF; V gene: TRBV6-2/TRBV6-3; J gene: TRBJ2-7
CDR3 protein: CASSYSFKGQPQHF; V gene: TRBV6-2/TRBV6-3; J gene: TRBJ1-5
CDR3 protein: CASEPGQGAFGANVLTF; V gene: TRBV7-2; J gene: TRBJ2-6
CDR3 protein: CASSDQGNTGELFF; V gene: TRBV2; J gene: TRBJ2-2
CDR3 protein: CSARDAGIRLDTQYF; V gene: TRBV20-1; J gene: TRBJ2-3
CDR3 protein: CASSLGDGTNTGELFF; V gene: TRBV11-2; J gene: TRBJ2-2
CDR3 protein: CASSLEGTTLPDTQYF; V gene: TRBV11-2; J gene: TRBJ2-3
CDR3 protein: CAISESTGVKTSNTGELFF; V gene: TRBV10-3; J gene: TRBJ2-2
CDR3 protein: CATSREGTGTGSPLHF; V gene: TRBV15; J gene: TRBJ1-6
CDR3 protein: CASSWGQIYGYTF; V gene: TRBV7-2; J gene: TRBJ1-2
CDR3 protein: CASSNRPGELFF; V gene: TRBV19; J gene: TRBJ2-2
CDR3 protein: CASRAGTGSYQPQHF; V gene: TRBV6-5; J gene: TRBJ1-5
CDR3 protein: CASSLEGGTKQFF; V gene: TRBV11-3; J gene: TRBJ2-1
CDR3 protein: CASSLLAGGKNIQYF; V gene: TRBV5-1; J gene: TRBJ2-4
CDR3 protein: CASSPRGDYEQYF; V gene: TRBV7-2; J gene: TRBJ2-7
CDR3 protein: CSAIVTGEPQHF; V gene: TRBV29-1; J gene: TRBJ1-5
CDR3 protein: CASSRDRRTYEQYF; V gene: TRBV6-5; J gene: TRBJ2-7
CDR3 protein: CASSRTGPRFYTEAFF; V gene: TRBV11-3; J gene: TRBJ1-1
CDR3 protein: CASRRNNEQFF; V gene: TRBV5-1; J gene: TRBJ2-1
CDR3 protein: CASSWTGGVGNEQFF; V gene: TRBV7-8; J gene: TRBJ2-1
CDR3 protein: CAISDWDRGLGTEAFF; V gene: TRBV10-3; J gene: TRBJ1-1
CDR3 protein: CASSATGTSGGHSYEQYF; V gene: TRBV5-4; J gene: TRBJ2-7
CDR3 protein: CASSEDRGSYEQYF; V gene: TRBV7-2; J gene: TRBJ2-7
CDR3 protein: CSASGVSATGELFF; V gene: TRBV20-1; J gene: TRBJ2-2
CDR3 protein: CASSEIRDYEQYF; V gene: TRBV6-1; J gene: TRBJ2-7
CDR3 protein: CASSTGADGRDTQYF; V gene: TRBV19; J gene: TRBJ2-3
CDR3 protein: CASSLNSAAASYNEQFF; V gene: TRBV7-2; J gene: TRBJ2-1
CDR3 protein: CASSYVSDNQPQHF; V gene: TRBV6-1; J gene: TRBJ1-5
CDR3 protein: CASSLSGEPQETQYF; V gene: TRBV5-3; J gene: TRBJ2-5
CDR3 protein: CATPGQGPGANVLTF; V gene: TRBV6-1; J gene: TRBJ2-6
CDR3 protein: CASSVMANAPDTQYF; V gene: TRBV9; J gene: TRBJ2-3